This T cell receptor (beta chain) was documented in a study of T cells after yellow fever vaccination. Whole-study results and caveats: A weaker secondary response peaked on day 5, the primary on day 15. A minor fraction of clonotypes spanned both CD4 and CD8 compartments.

Remarks on this clonotype: Its cognate antigen is unknown.

UMIs were added to TCR cDNA along with a universal primer site when it was made by 5'RACE template switching. TCRdb independently ran MiXCR on the 5' RACE reads; one entry per CDR3 protein. The sample lists 200,000 to 300,000 distinct CDR3 sequences; 6.5% to 7.5% were seen once. Trimming shortened V by 5 bases and J by 0 bases, and 12 bases separated the two germline ends. CDR1 is SGHTA, CDR2 FQGNSA, per germline. The CDR3 extends over 15 amino acids. The receptor's source is a man younger than 40 who received the YFV17D yellow fever vaccine. Sequencing was performed on CD4+ T cells sorted from PBMCs, taken on the day of the yellow fever booster vaccination. This chain joins TRBV7-2 and TRBJ2-3; D is perhaps TRBD1 or TRBD2 (5 bases each). The CDR3 is CASSPWDGSTDTQYF. The CDR3 bases are TGTGCCAGCAGCCCGTGGGACGGAAGCACAGATACGCAGTATTTT.